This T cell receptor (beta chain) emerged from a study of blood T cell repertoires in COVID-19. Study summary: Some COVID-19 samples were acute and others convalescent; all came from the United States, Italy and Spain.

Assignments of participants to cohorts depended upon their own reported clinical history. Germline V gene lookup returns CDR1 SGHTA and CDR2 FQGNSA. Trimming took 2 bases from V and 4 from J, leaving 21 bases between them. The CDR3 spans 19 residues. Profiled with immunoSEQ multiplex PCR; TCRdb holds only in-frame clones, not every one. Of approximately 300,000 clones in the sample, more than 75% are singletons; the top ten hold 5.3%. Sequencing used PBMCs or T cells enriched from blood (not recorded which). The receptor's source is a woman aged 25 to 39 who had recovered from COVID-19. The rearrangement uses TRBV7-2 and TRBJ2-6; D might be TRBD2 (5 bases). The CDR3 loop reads CASSLSRRGGVGGANVLTF. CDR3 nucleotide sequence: TGTGCCAGCAGCTTATCGCGCCGGGGTGGAGTGGGAGGGGCCAACGTCCTGACTTTC.